The 14 T cell receptor beta chains presented below share a single source sample, sequenced in a study of blood T cell repertoires in COVID-19. Sequencing was performed with immunoSEQ multiplex PCR; in TCRdb, only in-frame clones are kept and a portion is missing. The sample gives 200,000 to 300,000 clones, around 89% of which show up once; 4% is in the top ten. Sequenced input: peripheral blood. These receptors came from a man in his sixties who had recovered from COVID-19.

CDR3 region: CASSTRQNIQYF. CDR3 nucleotides: TGTGCCAGCAGTACTAGGCAAAACATTCAGTACTTC. The chain combines TRBV12-3 or TRBV12-4 with TRBJ2-4, with D possibly matching TRBD2 (5 bases). V lost 5 bases and J lost 5, with 7 bases in between. The CDR3 spans 12 residues.

This chain uses TRBV19 with TRBJ1-2, with 9 bases lining up with TRBD1. The CDR3 contains 16 residues. Germline lookup yields CDR1 LNHDA and CDR2 SQIVND (reference sequence). V lost 6 bases and J lost 6; bases outside the gene matches: 14. This CDR3 is CASSPPGQGRGNGYTF. CDR3 DNA sequence: TGTGCCAGTAGCCCCCCCGGACAGGGGCGGGGGAATGGCTACACCTTC.

This sequence joins TRBV7-9 and TRBJ2-5, with unresolved D. CDR3 size: 11 residues. Germline CDR1 reads SEHNR; CDR2 reads FQNEAQ (reference sequence). The V and J ends lost 5 bases and 5 bases respectively, with 6 bases between them. For the CDR3, the DNA is TGTGCCAGCAGCCCTTTTGAGACCCAGTACTTC. This gives the protein CASSPFETQYF.

CDR3 residues: CATSDPRTSGVYEQFF. CDR3 in DNA: TGTGCCACCAGTGACCCCAGGACTAGCGGGGTCTATGAGCAGTTCTTC. The chain uses TRBV24-1 and TRBJ2-1; 12 positions match TRBD2. The CDR3 covers 16 residues. Germline assignment: CDR1 KGHDR and CDR2 SFDVKD. V trimming: 4 bases; J trimming: 8 bases; junction bases outside the gene matches: 8.

This chain joins TRBV7-9 and TRBJ2-7; D unclear. The CDR3 extends over 15 amino acids. Trimming shortened V by 6 bases and J by 0 bases, and 15 bases separated the two germline ends. Germline-derived CDR1 and CDR2 are SEHNR and FQNEAQ (reference sequence). CDR3 loop: CASSPYGESSYEQYF. Here the CDR3 DNA reads TGTGCCAGCAGTCCGTACGGAGAGAGCTCCTACGAGCAGTACTTC.

The rearrangement links TRBV9 to TRBJ2-7; D is undetermined. Trimming took 0 bases from V and 1 from J, leaving 8 bases between them. The CDR3 totals 14 residues. Germline loops: CDR1 SGDLS, CDR2 YYNGEE. CDR3: CASSVAPVSYEQYF. The CDR3, as DNA: TGTGCCAGCAGCGTAGCCCCGGTTTCCTACGAGCAGTACTTC. The full variable domain, rest sourced from reference TRBV9 and TRBJ2-7, is DSGVTQTPKHLITATGQRVTLRCSPRSGDLSVYWYQQSLDQGLQFLIQYYNGEERAKGNILERFSAQQFPDLHSELNLSSLELGDSALYFCASSVAPVSYEQYFGPGTRLTVT.

The CDR3 spells CASSLMGRDYSGNTIYF. CDR3 in DNA: TGTGCCAGCAGCCTTATGGGGCGGGACTACTCTGGAAACACCATATATTTT. The gene calls are TRBV2 and TRBJ1-3, with D perhaps matching TRBD1 (5 bases). The CDR3 spans 17 residues. CDR1 is SNHLY, CDR2 FYNNEI, per germline. V was clipped by 6 bases and J by 0 bases, with 18 bases between them. The full variable domain, completed using reference TRBV2 and TRBJ1-3, is EPEVTQTPSHQVTQMGQEVILRCVPISNHLYFYWYRQILGQKVEFLVSFYNNEISEKSEIFDDQFSVERPDGSNFTLKIRSTKLEDSAMYFCASSLMGRDYSGNTIYFGEGSWLTVV.

The V and J genes are TRBV5-1 and TRBJ2-2; D remains ambiguous. CDR1 is SGHRS and CDR2 is YFSETQ in the germline V gene. V was clipped by 0 bases and J by 4 bases, with 7 bases between them. This CDR3 has 14 residues. The CDR3 DNA reads as TGCGCCAGCAGCTTGGCAACGAGCACCGGGGAGCTGTTTTTT. Translated: CASSLATSTGELFF.

The chain carries TRBV3-1 (or the pseudogene TRBV3-2) and TRBJ1-2; D may be TRBD1 (6 bases). This CDR3 is 16 amino acids long. V lost 1 base and J 7 bases, leaving 19 bases between the germline ends. From germline, CDR1 is LGHDT and CDR2 YNNKEL (reference sequence). The CDR3 region is CASSQALGHLGLGYTF. Written as DNA, the CDR3 is TGTGCCAGCAGCCAAGCCTTGGGACATCTGGGCCTTGGCTACACCTTC.

J is TRBJ1-2 and V is TRBV6-5; D remains unclear. Germline V gene sequence: CDR1 MNHEY, CDR2 SVGAGI. V was cut by 6 bases and J by 0 bases, with 11 bases left in between. The CDR3 is 14 amino acids. This CDR3 is CASSYVIANYGYTF. The CDR3 bases are TGTGCCAGCAGCTATGTTATAGCTAACTATGGCTACACCTTC.

The chain uses TRBV6-5 and TRBJ1-1; the D is unclear. The length of the CDR3 is 15 residues. V lost 2 bases and J lost 0, with 10 bases in between. The V gene's germline CDR1 is MNHEY and CDR2 SVGAGI. The CDR3 loop reads CASSYGSRMNTEAFF. The CDR3, as DNA: TGTGCCAGCAGTTACGGGAGTCGGATGAACACTGAAGCTTTCTTT.

J is TRBJ1-2 and V is TRBV12-3 or TRBV12-4, with D perhaps TRBD1 (5 bases). The length of the CDR3 is 12 residues. Trimming left V 3 bases short and J 7 bases short, with 9 bases between. Here the CDR3 reads CASSLGQGGYTF. The CDR3 nucleotides read TGTGCCAGCAGTTTGGGTCAGGGTGGCTACACCTTC.

The chain recombines TRBV5-1 with TRBJ2-5; TRBD1 is a possible D gene (6 bases). Germline V gene lookup returns CDR1 SGHRS and CDR2 YFSETQ. The V end was cut by 0 bases, the J end by 1 base, with 10 bases between. The length of the CDR3 is 15 residues. The CDR3, as DNA: TGCGCCAGCAGCTTGGTCGGGACAAGCCAAGAGACCCAGTACTTC. Encoded protein: CASSLVGTSQETQYF.

The chain carries TRBV6-5 and TRBJ2-1; 7 nucleotides align to TRBD1. J gave up 4 bases and V 11 bases, and 14 bases lay outside the gene matches. CDR1 and CDR2 from the germline V gene are MNHEY and SVGAGI. The length of the CDR3 is 15 residues. The CDR3 is CASNTGTVVYNEQFF. The CDR3 bases are TGTGCCTCAAACACCGGGACAGTGGTATACAATGAGCAGTTCTTC.